Listed here is a single T cell receptor (beta chain). Which antigen it targets is not known. No clone much larger than this one lies a single base away; base qualities are absent. The data stem from a study of blood T cell repertoires in COVID-19 (dated by TCRdb to 2020 to 2021). Regarding the complete study: Collaborator samples came from the United States, Italy and Spain and covered acute and convalescent phases of COVID-19. The material from the prospective study consisted of cDNA or gDNA derived from T cells, B-cell-depleted T cells, or PBMCs. The dataset comprised deeply sampled blood TCRbeta repertoires from subjects exposed to, actively infected with, or recovered from COVID-19. The repertoires were made available in a free public database intended to serve as a resource for research on the immune response to SARS-CoV-2. The samples were drawn from the first 160 participants of the ongoing ImmuneRACE study and from roughly 1,300 subjects provided by 6 global collaborators. Sample metadata almost always included a de-identified subject ID, COVID-19 status, age in years and sex. Where HLA class I and class II types were available, the types were taken from metadata supplied by the sample provider, not from assay-based typing. The study at large found these results: How much clinical and demographic metadata was included differed by source and by participant, and the metadata was provided uncurated.

Counted from cysteine to phenylalanine, this CDR3 has 14 amino acids. Only CDR3 DNA remains: 42 bases, in frame from the first base. Trimming removed 6 bases from V and 6 bases from J; the gene matches leave 6 bases unexplained. The germline V gene encodes CDR1 SNHLY and CDR2 FYNNEI. TCRbeta CDR3 regions were amplified from genomic DNA by means of the immunoSEQ Assay, a bias-controlled multiplex PCR. For the original study's pipeline: Within the assay, amplification of reference gene primers was used to estimate how many nucleated cells each sample contained. To quantify the absolute abundance of each unique TCRbeta CDR3 rearrangement, sequence reads were collapsed and filtered. For each sample, productive Simpson clonality was calculated as the square root of Simpson's diversity index across productive rearrangements. Drawn from immuneACCESS, this table holds only the in-frame rearrangements with V and J called that TCRdb kept. Clones are partly lost; checked studies trace under half to an unresolved V gene and leave the rest unexplained. V and J calls and clone size are as listed in that table; D and trimming were resolved from the DNA. In all, the sample holds about 150,000 clones, and around 84% of those were seen once. The biggest ten clones account for about 7.3% of the sample.

Each collaborating institution followed its own protocols to collect whole blood in K2EDTA tubes. For TCRbeta analysis, collaborators shipped samples in one of three forms: frozen whole blood, isolated PBMCs, or DNA extracted from either of those sample types. What was sequenced was peripheral blood. The sequence derives from a man aged 45-65 years with active or convalescent COVID-19. The chain joins TRBV2 to TRBJ2-3; 10 nucleotides in the junction match TRBD2. CDR3 protein: CASRRAGGLDTQYF. The DNA reads TGTGCCAGCAGAAGAGCGGGAGGGCTGGATACGCAGTATTTT.